These 27 T cell receptor beta chains came from one sample sequenced in a study of breast tumors, draining lymph nodes, adjacent tissues. Breast cancer patients provided tissue from their axillary draining lymph nodes. MiXCR, applied by TCRdb to the multiplex PCR reads, yields one record per CDR3 protein. The sample yields over 200,000 distinct CDR3 sequences, less than 40% seen once. Sequences were obtained from axillary lymph node tissue. Source of these receptors: a female donor with breast cancer. Some clones in this sample may be carry-over from other donors' samples.

The genes are TRBV20-1 and TRBJ2-1; a weak D match, TRBD2 (5 bases). Germline values: CDR1 DFQATT, CDR2 SNEGSKA (reference sequence). This CDR3 is 11 amino acids long. Trimming pared 6 bases from V and 3 bases from J, leaving 6 bases between. CDR3 sequence reads: CSALVYNEQFF. The CDR3 nucleotides read TGCAGTGCACTAGTCTACAATGAGCAGTTCTTC.

V usage is TRBV7-2 and J usage is TRBJ1-5; 7 positions agree with TRBD1. Trimming at V came to 2 bases and at J to 4 bases, leaving 5 bases not matched to a gene. The CDR3 sequence is 15 residues long. Germline values: CDR1 SGHTA, CDR2 FQGNSA. In DNA, the CDR3 is TGTGCCAGCAGCTTAACGGCAGGGGGAAATCAGCCCCAGCATTTT. Protein sequence: CASSLTAGGNQPQHF.

This clonotype was observed at least ten times. The chain links TRBV20-1 to TRBJ2-7; 7 bases align to TRBD2. The ends lost 1 base at V and 1 base at J; junction bases unmatched: 4. The V gene's germline CDR1 is DFQATT and CDR2 SNEGSKA (reference sequence). The CDR3 has 14 residues. As DNA, the CDR3 is TGCAGTGCTAGAGTGCGGGGGACTTCCTACGAGCAGTACTTC. This gives the protein CSARVRGTSYEQYF.

The chain carries TRBV7-9 and TRBJ2-1; 14 nucleotides agree with TRBD2. Trimming took 5 bases from V and 8 from J; bases not matched to a gene: 5. The CDR3 extends over 15 amino acids. Looked up from germline, CDR1 is SEHNR and CDR2 is FQNEAQ (reference sequence). The DNA of the CDR3 is TGTGCCAGCAGCGGACTAGCGGGAGGTCTCGATGAGCAGTTCTTC. It specifies CASSGLAGGLDEQFF.

This clonotype was seen ten or more times. The chain is built from TRBV11-3 and TRBJ2-1, with TRBD2 matching 12 bases. With V trimmed by 2 bases and J by 10 bases, 3 bases remained unmatched. From germline, CDR1 is SGHNT and CDR2 YENEEA. This CDR3 has 14 amino acids. The CDR3 loop is CASSLSLAGGEQFF. CDR3 bases: TGTGCCAGCAGCTTAAGCCTAGCGGGAGGGGAGCAGTTCTTC.

With regard to this clonotype: A much bigger clone sits one base away, suggesting this may be a read error. The chain carries TRBV29-1 and TRBJ2-3; 7 bases fit TRBD1. The CDR3 consists of 14 residues. Germline values: CDR1 SQVTM, CDR2 ANQGSEA. The DNA for the CDR3 is TGCAGTAGCCTTGGACAGGTTAGCACAGATACGCGGTATTTT. This codes for CSSLGQVSTDTRYF.

The sample holds one count of this clonotype. This chain uses TRBV19 with TRBJ2-3, with D uncertain. The V end lost 3 bases, the J end lost 4 bases, and 8 bases lay between the germline ends. Germline values: CDR1 LNHDA, CDR2 SQIVND (reference sequence). The CDR3 has 13 amino acids. The DNA for the CDR3 is TGTGCCAGTAGTATGGCCTATTCAGATACGCAGTATTTT. Translated: CASSMAYSDTQYF. Full variable domain (outside the CDR3, taken from reference TRBV19 and TRBJ2-3): DGGITQSPKYLFRKEGQNVTLSCEQNLNHDAMYWYRQDPGQGLRLIYYSQIVNDFQKGDIAEGYSVSREKKESFPLTVTSAQKNPTAFYLCASSMAYSDTQYFGPGTRLTVL.

On this clonotype: A single base separates this from a much larger clone, so it may be a read error. V gene TRBV20-1 combines with J gene TRBJ2-7; no firm D call. Trimming removed 0 bases from V and 9 bases from J, with 15 bases in between. This CDR3 spans 13 amino acids. The germline V gene has CDR1 DFQATT and CDR2 SNEGSKA (reference sequence). CDR3 sequence: CSAREALRSAQYF. CDR3 coding DNA: TGCAGTGCTAGAGAGGCACTCAGAAGCGCGCAGTACTTC.

This clonotype showed up many times. The V and J genes are TRBV7-9 and TRBJ1-2, with 11 bases lining up with TRBD1. CDR1 and CDR2 from the germline V gene are SEHNR and FQNEAQ (reference sequence). The length of the CDR3 is 16 residues. V shed 5 bases, J shed 2 bases, and the junction held 7 bases outside the gene matches. CDR3 bases: TGTGCCAGCAGCCAAGGGACAGGGGGATTGAACTATGGCTACACCTTC. Protein: CASSQGTGGLNYGYTF.

This clonotype was observed a few times. The genes are TRBV2 and TRBJ1-2; maybe TRBD1 (5 bases). Germline CDR1 SNHLY, CDR2 FYNNEI. This CDR3 comprises 15 residues. Deletions cut 5 bases from V and 8 bases from J, with 21 bases between. CDR3 DNA: TGTGCCAGCAGTACCCCCCCACTTACTAAGGGGGGCTACACCTTC. It encodes CASSTPPLTKGGYTF.

This chain links TRBV27 with TRBJ2-6; D is possibly TRBD1 (6 bases). This CDR3 region has 15 residues. Germline lookup yields CDR1 MNHEY and CDR2 SMNVEV (reference sequence). V lost 4 bases to trimming and J lost 4 bases, with 11 bases between them. CDR3 loop: CASSSEGTGANVLTF. The CDR3 coding sequence is TGTGCCAGCAGTTCCGAGGGGACAGGGGCCAACGTCCTGACTTTC.

This clonotype has ten or more counts. This rearrangement joins TRBV19 to TRBJ1-5; no definite D call. Germline assignment: CDR1 LNHDA and CDR2 SQIVND (reference sequence). The ends were cut back, 5 bases at V and 1 base at J, with 12 bases in the middle. This CDR3 has 15 amino acids. The CDR3 loop is CASSPWLVSNQPQHF. The CDR3 DNA is TGTGCCAGTAGTCCCTGGTTGGTAAGCAATCAGCCCCAGCATTTT.

The sample holds a few counts of this clonotype. Just one base apart from a much larger clone, this may be a read error. The genes are TRBV6-6 and TRBJ2-1, with D perhaps TRBD1 (6 bases). This CDR3 contains 14 residues. Germline lookup yields CDR1 MNHNY and CDR2 SVGAGI (reference sequence). This CDR3 reads CASSHSSATGEQFF. For the CDR3, the DNA is TGTGCCAGCAGTCACTCATCTGCGACAGGCGAGCAGTTCTTC.

This clonotype was observed once. The gene calls are TRBV9 and TRBJ2-3; D is possibly TRBD1 (7 bases). CDR1 and CDR2 from the germline V gene are SGDLS and YYNGEE. V was cut by 4 bases and J by 4 bases, with 13 bases left in between. The CDR3 is made up of 14 amino acids. The CDR3 DNA reads TGTGCCAGCAGCCCCCAGGGGGGTGCAGATACGCAGTATTTT. Translated: CASSPQGGADTQYF.

This clonotype has ten or more counts. Germline and junction disagree at one end, which may indicate a read error. This chain joins TRBV20-1 and TRBJ2-5, with 12 nucleotides matching TRBD1. The germline V gene has CDR1 DFQATT and CDR2 SNEGSKA (reference sequence). The CDR3 sequence is 14 residues long. The CDR3 coding sequence is TGCAGTGCTACCCAGGCCATGGGACAGGGGGCCTGTGTCTTC. It encodes CSATQAMGQGACVF.

This clonotype came up many times. The genes are TRBV20-1 and TRBJ2-3; D remains ambiguous. Trimming pared 4 bases from V and 7 bases from J, leaving 12 bases between. The CDR3 is made up of 12 amino acids. The germline V gene encodes CDR1 DFQATT and CDR2 SNEGSKA (reference sequence). CDR3 amino acids: CSANSPIYTQYF. The DNA of the CDR3 is TGCAGTGCTAACTCTCCAATATATACGCAGTATTTT.

In this sample, this clonotype turned up many times. This chain joins TRBV2 and TRBJ2-1; 7 bases fit TRBD2. This CDR3 region has 14 residues. With V trimmed by 6 bases and J by 10 bases, 12 bases remained unmatched. Germline V gene sequence: CDR1 SNHLY, CDR2 FYNNEI. CDR3 in amino acids: CASRGPASGLEQFF. The DNA for the CDR3 is TGTGCCAGCAGGGGACCCGCTAGCGGCCTCGAGCAGTTCTTC.

Concerning this clonotype itself: Since the CDR3 does not end with the conserved phenylalanine or tryptophan, this likely comes from a read error. The DNA is omitted, as the CDR3 cannot be located on it reliably, and the CDR3 follows TCRdb's listing. J is TRBJ1-2 and V is TRBV7-2. The germline gives CDR1 SGHTA, CDR2 FQGNSA. The CDR3 numbers 15 amino acids, ends counted. CDR3: CASSLETGPTYGYPL.

This clonotype occurred a few times. This chain uses TRBV5-4 with TRBJ2-2; weak D call: TRBD1 (5 bases). V shed 4 bases and J shed 6 bases, with 13 bases lying between them. CDR1 and CDR2 from the germline V gene are SGHNT and YYREEE (reference sequence). This CDR3 comprises 14 residues. CDR3 nucleotide sequence: TGTGCCAGCAGCCCAGGGATCGATCCCGGGGAGCTGTTTTTT. It encodes CASSPGIDPGELFF.

This clonotype appeared a few times. A clone one base away is much larger, so this may be a read error. The rearrangement joins TRBV7-6 to TRBJ2-5; possibly TRBD2 for D (6 bases). CDR3 size: 15 residues. CDR1 SGHVS and CDR2 FNYEAQ come from the germline V gene. CDR3 sequence: CASSLTAQEGETQHF. The CDR3 DNA is TGTGCCAGCAGCCTGACAGCTCAGGAGGGAGAGACCCAGCACTTC.

In its sample, this clonotype was seen a few times. A read error may explain this, as a much larger clone is one base away. The chain is built from TRBV20-1 and TRBJ2-5; no clear D. Looked up from germline, CDR1 is DFQATT and CDR2 is SNEGSKA (reference sequence). The CDR3 sequence is 12 residues long. The CDR3 here is CSARESIETPYF. The CDR3 nucleotides read TGCAGTGCTAGAGAATCGATAGAGACCCCGTACTTC.

The sample holds many counts of this clonotype. The chain recombines TRBV11-2 with TRBJ2-7; D remains unclear. CDR1 and CDR2 from the germline V gene are SGHAT and FQNNGV. The CDR3 consists of 12 residues. Trimming stripped 4 bases from V and 2 bases from J, with 6 bases between. The CDR3 sequence: CASSSTPYEQYF. The CDR3 DNA sequence: TGTGCCAGCAGCTCCACTCCCTACGAGCAGTACTTC.

This chain joins TRBV20-1 and TRBJ2-5, with 12 nucleotides matching TRBD2. Germline values: CDR1 DFQATT, CDR2 SNEGSKA (reference sequence). With 3 bases clipped from V and 7 bases from J, the junction kept 6 bases outside the gene matches. This CDR3 contains 14 residues. The chain's CDR3 is CSASLAGGRATQYF. CDR3 coding DNA: TGCAGTGCTAGCCTAGCGGGGGGGAGGGCGACCCAGTACTTC.

The gene calls are TRBV20-1 and TRBJ2-5, with a tentative D call TRBD1 (5 bases). Trimming cost V 5 bases and J 5 bases, with 15 bases left between them. The CDR3 runs 13 residues. Germline V gene lookup returns CDR1 DFQATT and CDR2 SNEGSKA (reference sequence). The CDR3 coding sequence is TGCAGTGCTCCAGATGGGGCGCGGGAGACCCAGTACTTC. This gives the protein CSAPDGARETQYF.

As for this clonotype: An end of the junction does not agree with germline; a read error may underlie this. This rearrangement joins TRBV10-3 to TRBJ2-7; TRBD1 matches at 12 bases. In germline, CDR1 is ENHRY, CDR2 SYGVKD. The CDR3 has 18 amino acids. This CDR3 reads CATSPGTGGSRLSYEQYF. In DNA form, the CDR3 reads TGTGCCACCAGTCCCGGGACAGGGGGCAGTCGGCTATCCTACGAGCAGTACTTC.

This clonotype was seen a few times. V is TRBV12-3 or TRBV12-4 and J is TRBJ1-2; tentatively, D is TRBD1 (5 bases). V was cut by 3 bases and J by 8 bases, with 7 bases left in between. The CDR3 extends over 11 amino acids. The CDR3 DNA reads TGTGCCAGCAGTTTCGGGGGAGGCTACACCTTC. Protein: CASSFGGGYTF.

The chain uses TRBV20-1 and TRBJ2-7; the D gene is possibly TRBD2 (6 bases). Germline V lookup: CDR1 DFQATT, CDR2 SNEGSKA (reference sequence). CDR3 size: 15 residues. V gave up 1 base and J gave up 6 bases, with 19 bases separating them. In DNA form, the CDR3 reads TGCAGTGCTAGAGTCGCGGGGACTTACGGGCCCGAGCAGTACTTC. This translates into CSARVAGTYGPEQYF.